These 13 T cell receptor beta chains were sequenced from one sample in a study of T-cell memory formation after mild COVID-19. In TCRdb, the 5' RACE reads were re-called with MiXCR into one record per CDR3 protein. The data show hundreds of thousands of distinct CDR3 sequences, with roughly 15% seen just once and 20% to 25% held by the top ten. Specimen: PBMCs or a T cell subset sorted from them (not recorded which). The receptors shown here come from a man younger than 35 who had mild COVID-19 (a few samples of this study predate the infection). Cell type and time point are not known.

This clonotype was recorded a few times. CDR3 in amino acids: CASSLDNVRVSIQYF. DNA of the CDR3: TGTGCCAGCAGCTTAGACAACGTCCGCGTAAGCATTCAGTACTTC. The V call is TRBV7-9, the J call TRBJ2-4, with no clear D. The CDR3 is made up of 15 amino acids. Deletions cut 1 base from V and 9 bases from J, with 16 bases between. The V gene's germline CDR1 is SEHNR and CDR2 FQNEAQ (reference sequence).

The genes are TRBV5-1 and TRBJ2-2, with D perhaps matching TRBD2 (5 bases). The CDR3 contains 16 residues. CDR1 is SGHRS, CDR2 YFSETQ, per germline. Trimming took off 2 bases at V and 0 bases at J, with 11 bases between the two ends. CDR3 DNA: TGCGCCAGCAGCTTTCCGGGGTCCTCGAACACCGGGGAGCTGTTTTTT. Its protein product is CASSFPGSSNTGELFF. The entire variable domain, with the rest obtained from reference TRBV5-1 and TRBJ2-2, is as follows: KAGVTQTPRYLIKTRGQQVTLSCSPISGHRSVSWYQQTPGQGLQFLFEYFSETQRNKGNFPGRFSGRQFSNSRSEMNVSTLELGDSALYLCASSFPGSSNTGELFFGEGSRLTVL.

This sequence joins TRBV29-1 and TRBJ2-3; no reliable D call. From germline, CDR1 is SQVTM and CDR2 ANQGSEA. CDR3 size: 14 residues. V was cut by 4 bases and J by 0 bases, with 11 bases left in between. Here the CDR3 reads CSVGRDTSTDTQYF. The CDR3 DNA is TGCAGCGTTGGTCGAGATACTAGCACAGATACGCAGTATTTT.

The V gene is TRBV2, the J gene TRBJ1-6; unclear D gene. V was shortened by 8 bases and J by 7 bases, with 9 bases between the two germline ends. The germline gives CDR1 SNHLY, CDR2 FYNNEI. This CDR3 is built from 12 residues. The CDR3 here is CASRITNSPLHF. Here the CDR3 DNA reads TGTGCCAGCCGAATAACGAATTCACCCCTCCACTTT.

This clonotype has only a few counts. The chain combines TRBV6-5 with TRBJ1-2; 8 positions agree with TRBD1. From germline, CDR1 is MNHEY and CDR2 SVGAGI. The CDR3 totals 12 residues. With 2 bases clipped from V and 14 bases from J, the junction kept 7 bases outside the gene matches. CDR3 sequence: CASSYGQGRVTF. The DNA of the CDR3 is TGTGCCAGCAGTTACGGACAGGGCCGTGTGACCTTC.

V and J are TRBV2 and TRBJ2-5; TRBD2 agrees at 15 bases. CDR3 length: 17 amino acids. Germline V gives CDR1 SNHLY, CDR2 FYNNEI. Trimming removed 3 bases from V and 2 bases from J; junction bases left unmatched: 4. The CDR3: CASSDTGLAGGQETQYF. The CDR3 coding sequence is TGTGCCAGCAGTGACACCGGACTAGCGGGGGGGCAAGAGACCCAGTACTTC.

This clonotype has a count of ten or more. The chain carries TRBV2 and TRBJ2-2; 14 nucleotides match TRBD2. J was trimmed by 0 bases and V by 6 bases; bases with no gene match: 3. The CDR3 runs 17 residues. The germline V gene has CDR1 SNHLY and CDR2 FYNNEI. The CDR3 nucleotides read TGTGCCAGCAGCGAGGGACTAGCGGGGGCGAACACCGGGGAGCTGTTTTTT. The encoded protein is CASSEGLAGANTGELFF.

CDR3 sequence: CASSFDRGHPTDTQYF. The CDR3, as DNA: TGTGCCAGCAGCTTCGACAGGGGGCACCCCACAGATACGCAGTATTTT. The V and J genes are TRBV7-2 and TRBJ2-3; 10 nucleotides match TRBD1. Germline CDR1 reads SGHTA; CDR2 reads FQGNSA. The CDR3 is 16 residues long. V trimming: 3 bases; J trimming: 2 bases; junction bases outside the gene matches: 5.

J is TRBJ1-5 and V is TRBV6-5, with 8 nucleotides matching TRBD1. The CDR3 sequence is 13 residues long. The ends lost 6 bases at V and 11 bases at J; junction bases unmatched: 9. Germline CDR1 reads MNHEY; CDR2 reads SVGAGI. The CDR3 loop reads CASSDRGPESQHF. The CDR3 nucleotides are TGTGCCAGCAGCGACAGGGGTCCAGAGTCCCAGCATTTT.

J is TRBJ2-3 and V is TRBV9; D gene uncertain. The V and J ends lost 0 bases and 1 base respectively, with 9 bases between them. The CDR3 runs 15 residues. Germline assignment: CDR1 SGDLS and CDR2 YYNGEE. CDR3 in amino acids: CASSVASLRTDTQYF. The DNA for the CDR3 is TGTGCCAGCAGCGTAGCGAGTCTCCGCACAGATACGCAGTATTTT.

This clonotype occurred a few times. CDR3 amino acids: CASSLHGTSTDTQYF. The CDR3, as DNA: TGTGCCAGCAGTTTACACGGAACCTCCACAGATACGCAGTATTTT. V and J are TRBV21-1 and TRBJ2-3. TRBV21-1 is a documented pseudogene. The CDR3 contains 15 residues.

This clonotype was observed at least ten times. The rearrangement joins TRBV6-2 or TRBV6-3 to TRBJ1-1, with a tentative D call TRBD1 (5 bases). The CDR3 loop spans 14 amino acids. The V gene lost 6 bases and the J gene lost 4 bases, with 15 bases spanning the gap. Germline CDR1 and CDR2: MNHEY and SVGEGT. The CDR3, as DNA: TGTGCCAGCAGCCGGGACGGGCTTGCCACTGAAGCTTTCTTT. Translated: CASSRDGLATEAFF.

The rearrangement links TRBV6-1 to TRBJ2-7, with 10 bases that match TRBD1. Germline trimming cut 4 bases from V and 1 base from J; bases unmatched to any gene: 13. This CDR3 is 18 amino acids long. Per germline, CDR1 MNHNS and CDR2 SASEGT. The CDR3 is CASSAPGQGTPPSYEQYF. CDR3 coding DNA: TGTGCCAGCAGTGCGCCGGGACAGGGGACACCCCCTTCCTACGAGCAGTACTTC.